In this sample, the clone carrying this TCR beta chain turned up a few times. This record belongs to a study of Graves' ophthalmopathy and Graves' hyperthyroidism. Presentation of ophthalmopathy in the donors involved moderate-to-severe activity, CAS ≥3, NOSPECS ≥4 and a duration under 3 months. RNA transcripts were the template, and TCR beta CDR3 regions were amplified from them. An opening RT-PCR round employed HTBI primers and preceded a second-round multiplex PCR. TCRdb ran MiXCR on the multiplex PCR reads and lists one entry per CDR3 protein. The table lists 200,000 to 250,000 distinct CDR3 sequences, approximately 21% of them singletons, with roughly 45% in the top ten. Looked up from germline, CDR1 is LNHNV and CDR2 is YYDKDF (reference sequence). The ends were cut back, 5 bases at V and 0 bases at J, with 20 bases in the middle. This CDR3 is built from 17 residues.

Sequenced: peripheral blood. V gene TRBV15 combines with J gene TRBJ2-7; the D gene is possibly TRBD2 (6 bases). The sequence came from a woman between 45 and 65 years old with Graves' ophthalmopathy. CDR3 sequence (DNA): TGTGCCACCAGCGACTCCACGCGGGGACTGAGCTCCTACGAGCAGTACTTC. Protein: CATSDSTRGLSSYEQYF.